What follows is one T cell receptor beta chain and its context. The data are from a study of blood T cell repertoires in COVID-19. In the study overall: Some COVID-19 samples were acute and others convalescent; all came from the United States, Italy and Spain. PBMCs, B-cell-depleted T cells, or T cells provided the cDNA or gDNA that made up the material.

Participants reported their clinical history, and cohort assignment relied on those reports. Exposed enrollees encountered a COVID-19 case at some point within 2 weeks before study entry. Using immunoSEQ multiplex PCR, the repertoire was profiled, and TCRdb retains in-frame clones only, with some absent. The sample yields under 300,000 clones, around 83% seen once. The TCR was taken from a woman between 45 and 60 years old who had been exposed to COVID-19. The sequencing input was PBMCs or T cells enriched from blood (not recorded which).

CDR3 sequence (DNA): TGTGCCAGCAGTGAACGTCCGGTAGTGAGCAATCAGCCCCAGCATTTT. Its translation: CASSERPVVSNQPQHF. The V call is TRBV2, the J call TRBJ1-5; D call uncertain. The CDR3 spans 16 residues. Trimming removed 2 bases from V and 1 base from J, with 12 bases in between. The germline V gene has CDR1 SNHLY and CDR2 FYNNEI.